The 8 T cell receptor beta chains below come from one sample, sequenced in a study of T cell responses to AZD1222 COVID-19 vaccine. Only in-frame clones appear in the TCRdb table, and some are missing; sequencing was by immunoSEQ multiplex PCR. Of some 180,000 clones in the sample, about nine tenths were seen once. The specimen was peripheral blood, collected 28 days after the second AZD1222 dose. Receptor source: an adult who received the AZD1222 COVID-19 vaccine.

This clone has a handful of counts. The chain carries TRBV10-3 and TRBJ1-4; D possibly corresponds to TRBD1 (6 bases). The CDR3 has 14 residues. The germline V gene encodes CDR1 ENHRY and CDR2 SYGVKD. V was clipped by 5 bases and J by 2 bases, with 9 bases between them. The CDR3 loop reads CAISSQGTNEKLFF. The CDR3 DNA is TGTGCCATCAGTTCACAGGGTACTAATGAAAAACTGTTTTTT.

This clone came up once. The rearrangement joins TRBV5-1 to TRBJ2-1, with 9 bases aligning to TRBD2. The CDR3 covers 16 residues. V shed 3 bases and J 7 bases; nucleotides not matched to a gene: 11. Germline-derived CDR1 and CDR2 are SGHRS and YFSETQ. The CDR3 is CASSSLIGLAGNEQFF. CDR3 coding DNA: TGCGCCAGCAGCTCACTAATCGGGCTAGCGGGAAATGAGCAGTTCTTC.

The chain is built from TRBV7-5 and TRBJ2-5; the table's D gene call, TRBD2, was not cross checked with the DNA. TRBV7-5 has pseudogene status. The CDR3 is 12 amino acids. The DNA for the CDR3 is TGTGCCAGAAGCTCGGAGGGGGAGACCCAGTACTTC. Residues: CARSSEGETQYF.

The chain recombines TRBV24-1 with TRBJ2-3, with 7 bases lining up with TRBD2. J was trimmed by 7 bases and V by 5 bases; bases with no gene match: 8. The CDR3 runs to 14 residues. Germline V gene data show CDR1 as KGHDR and CDR2 as SFDVKD. CDR3 in amino acids: CATSAGRLANTQYF. Here the CDR3 DNA reads TGTGCCACCAGTGCTGGAAGACTAGCAAATACGCAGTATTTT.

J is TRBJ1-2 and V is TRBV4-1, with D maybe TRBD1 (6 bases). This CDR3 region has 15 residues. The V and J ends lost 3 bases and 0 bases respectively, with 11 bases between them. CDR1 and CDR2 from the germline V gene are MGHRA and YSYEKL. CDR3 sequence reads: CASSHGQITNYGYTF. The CDR3 DNA follows: TGCGCCAGCAGCCATGGACAGATTACTAACTATGGCTACACCTTC.

V usage is TRBV5-6 and J usage is TRBJ1-4; TRBD1 is a possible D gene (5 bases). Trimming took off 4 bases at V and 8 bases at J, with 12 bases between the two ends. The germline gives CDR1 SGHDT, CDR2 YYEEEE. The CDR3 loop spans 13 amino acids. CDR3 DNA: TGTGCCAGCAGCCCGGGCCCAGGGGAAAAACTGTTTTTT. Residues: CASSPGPGEKLFF.

The rearrangement uses TRBV13 and TRBJ1-5; perhaps TRBD1 as D (5 bases). The germline V gene encodes CDR1 PRHDT and CDR2 FYEKMQ (reference sequence). The V and J ends lost 0 bases and 4 bases respectively, with 10 bases between them. This CDR3 has 15 residues. DNA for the CDR3: TGTGCCAGCAGCTTAGGCAGGGTAGGGAATCAGCCCCAGCATTTT. Residues: CASSLGRVGNQPQHF.

In DNA form, the CDR3 reads TGCGCCAGCAGCTTTTCCGCCGGCGGCAATCAGCCCCAGCATTTT. Encoded protein: CASSFSAGGNQPQHF. This chain links TRBV5-1 with TRBJ1-5; D is unresolved. The CDR3 is made up of 15 amino acids. V was trimmed by 2 bases and J by 2 bases, leaving 11 bases between them. The germline gives CDR1 SGHRS, CDR2 YFSETQ.